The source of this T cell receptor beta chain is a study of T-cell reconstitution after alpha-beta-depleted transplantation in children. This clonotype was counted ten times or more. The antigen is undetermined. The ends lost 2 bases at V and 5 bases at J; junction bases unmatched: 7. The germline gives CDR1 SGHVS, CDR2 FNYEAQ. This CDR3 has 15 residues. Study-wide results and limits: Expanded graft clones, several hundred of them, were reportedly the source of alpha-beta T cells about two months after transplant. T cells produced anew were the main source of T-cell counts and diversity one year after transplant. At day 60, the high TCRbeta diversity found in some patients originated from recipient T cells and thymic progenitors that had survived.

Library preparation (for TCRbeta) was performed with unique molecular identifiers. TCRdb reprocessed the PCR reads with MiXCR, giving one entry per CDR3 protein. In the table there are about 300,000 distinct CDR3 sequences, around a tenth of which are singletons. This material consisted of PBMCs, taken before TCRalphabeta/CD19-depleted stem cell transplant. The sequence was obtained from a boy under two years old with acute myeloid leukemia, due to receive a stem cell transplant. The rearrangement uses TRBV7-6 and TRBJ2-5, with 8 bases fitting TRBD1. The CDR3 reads CASSLSDRAGETQYF. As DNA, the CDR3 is TGTGCCAGCAGCTTATCGGACAGGGCGGGGGAGACCCAGTACTTC.